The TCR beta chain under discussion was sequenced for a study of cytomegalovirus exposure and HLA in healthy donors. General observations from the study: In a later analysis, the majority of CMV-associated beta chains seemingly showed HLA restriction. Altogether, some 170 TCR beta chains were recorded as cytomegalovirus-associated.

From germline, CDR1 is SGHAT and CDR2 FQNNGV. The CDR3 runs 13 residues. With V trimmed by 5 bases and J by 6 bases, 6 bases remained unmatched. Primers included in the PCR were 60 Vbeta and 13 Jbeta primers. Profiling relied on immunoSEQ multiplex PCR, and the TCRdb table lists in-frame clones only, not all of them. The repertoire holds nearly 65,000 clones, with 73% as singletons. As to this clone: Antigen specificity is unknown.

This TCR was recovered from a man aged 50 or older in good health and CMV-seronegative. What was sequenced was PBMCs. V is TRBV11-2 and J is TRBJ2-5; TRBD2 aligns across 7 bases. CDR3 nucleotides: TGTGCCAGCAGCATTCCAGCGGGGAAGACCCAGTACTTC. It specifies CASSIPAGKTQYF.